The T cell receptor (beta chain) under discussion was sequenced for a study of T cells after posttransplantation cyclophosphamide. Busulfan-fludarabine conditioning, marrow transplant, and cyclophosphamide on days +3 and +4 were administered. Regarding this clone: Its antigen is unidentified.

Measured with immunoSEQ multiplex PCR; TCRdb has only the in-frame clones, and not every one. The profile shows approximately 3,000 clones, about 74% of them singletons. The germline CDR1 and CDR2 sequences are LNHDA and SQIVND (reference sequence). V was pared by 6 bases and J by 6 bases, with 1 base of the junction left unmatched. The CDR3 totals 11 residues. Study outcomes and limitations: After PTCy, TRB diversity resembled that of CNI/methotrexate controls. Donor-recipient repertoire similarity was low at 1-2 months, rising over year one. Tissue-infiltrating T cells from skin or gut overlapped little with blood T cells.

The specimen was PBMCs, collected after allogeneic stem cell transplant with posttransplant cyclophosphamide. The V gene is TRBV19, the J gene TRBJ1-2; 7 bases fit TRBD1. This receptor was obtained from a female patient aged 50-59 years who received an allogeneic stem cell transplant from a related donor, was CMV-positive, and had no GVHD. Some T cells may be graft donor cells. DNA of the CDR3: TGTGCCAGTAGGAGGGGGCATGGCTACACCTTC. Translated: CASRRGHGYTF.